Listed below are T cell receptor beta chains from one sample, sequenced in a study of blood T cell repertoires in COVID-19. TCRdb's copy holds only in-frame clones and misses some; the assay was immunoSEQ multiplex PCR. This table holds under 80,000 clones, around 80% found once. The sequenced sample was peripheral blood. The receptors shown here come from a human donor in a cohort sampled during active COVID-19. CDR3s include the opening cysteine and the closing phenylalanine or tryptophan. A D gene is named only where the DNA matches it firmly. Clone size is given for some rows only: seen once, a few or many times, or a class if the clone is expanded.

>TRBD2|TRBV27|NA|TRBJ2-7
CASSPPGGPTYEQYF
TGTGCCAGCAGTCCCCCGGGGGGGCCGACCTACGAGCAGTACTTC
>TRBD1|TRBV10-3|NA|TRBJ1-2
CATPGQGNYGYTF
TGTGCCACCCCGGGACAGGGAAACTATGGCTACACCTTC
>TRBD2|TRBV4-3|NA|TRBJ2-2
CASSPQLAGAGELFF
TGCGCCAGCAGCCCCCAACTAGCGGGAGCCGGGGAGCTGTTTTTT
>TRBD2|TRBV27|NA|TRBJ2-5
CASSLSGGRGETQYF
TGTGCCAGCAGTTTATCGGGCGGGAGGGGCGAGACCCAGTACTTC
>NA|TRBV6-6|NA|TRBJ2-1
CASSLPGNEQFF
TGTGCCAGCAGTCTACCGGGCAATGAGCAGTTCTTC
>NA|TRBV19|NA|TRBJ2-7
CASSTRTAIAYEQYF
TGTGCCAGTAGTACGCGGACTGCTATAGCCTACGAGCAGTACTTC
>TRBD2|TRBV20-1|NA|TRBJ2-3
CSASVLAGTDTQYF
TGCAGTGCTAGTGTGCTAGCGGGCACAGATACGCAGTATTTT
>TRBD1|TRBV4-2|NA|TRBJ1-3
CASSQAQDRRPGNTIYF
TGTGCCAGCAGCCAAGCCCAGGACAGGAGGCCTGGAAACACCATATATTTT
>NA|TRBV7-2|NA|TRBJ1-5
CASSLGPRGYSNQPQHF
TGTGCCAGCAGCTTAGGTCCCAGAGGGTATAGCAATCAGCCCCAGCATTTT
>NA|TRBV3-1/TRBV3-2|NA|TRBJ2-7
CASRPAGGVYEQYF
TGTGCCAGCAGGCCAGCCGGTGGAGTCTACGAGCAGTACTTC
>TRBD1|TRBV5-4|NA|TRBJ2-1
CASSLIQGPYNEQFF
TGTGCCAGCAGCTTGATACAGGGGCCTTACAATGAGCAGTTCTTC
>NA|TRBV6-1|NA|TRBJ2-7
CASSESGAYEQYF
TGTGCCAGCAGTGAAAGTGGAGCCTACGAGCAGTACTTC
>NA|TRBV4-2|few|TRBJ1-5
CASSQEQSNQPQHF
TGTGCCAGCAGCCAAGAACAAAGCAATCAGCCCCAGCATTTT
>TRBD2|TRBV18|NA|TRBJ2-3
CASSPAGASTDTQYF
TGTGCCAGCTCACCGGCGGGAGCGAGCACAGATACGCAGTATTTT
>NA|TRBV7-9|NA|TRBJ2-7
CASTLGPHEQYF
TGTGCCAGCACCCTGGGCCCGCACGAGCAGTACTTC
>NA|TRBV5-1|few|TRBJ2-1
CASRRRDSDYNEQFF
TGCGCCAGCAGACGCCGGGACTCCGATTACAATGAGCAGTTCTTC
>NA|TRBV19|NA|TRBJ2-7
CASSSGVFSYEQYF
TGTGCCAGTAGCTCAGGGGTGTTCTCCTACGAGCAGTACTTC
>TRBD1|TRBV5-1|NA|TRBJ2-3
CASSRSRDRDSDTQYF
TGCGCCAGCAGCCGATCCCGGGACAGGGACTCAGATACGCAGTATTTT
>NA|TRBV12-3/TRBV12-4|NA|TRBJ2-3
CASSLQDTQYF
TGTGCCAGCAGTTTACAAGATACGCAGTATTTT
>NA|TRBV7-9|NA|TRBJ2-5
CASSSRTGKETQYF
TGTGCCAGCAGCTCTCGGACGGGGAAAGAGACCCAGTACTTC
>NA|TRBV7-2|NA|TRBJ2-2
CASSAGGPGELFF
TGTGCCAGCAGCGCCGGGGGACCCGGGGAGCTGTTTTTT
>NA|TRBV15|NA|TRBJ1-1
CATSRDTGRYTEAFF
TGTGCCACCAGCAGAGATACAGGACGGTACACTGAAGCTTTCTTT
>NA|TRBV12-5|NA|TRBJ2-2
CASGGGLAGELFF
TGTGCTAGTGGTGGCGGTCTCGCCGGGGAGCTGTTTTTT
>TRBD1|TRBV5-1|NA|TRBJ2-3
CASSLRQGASDTQYF
TGCGCCAGCAGCTTGCGGCAGGGGGCGTCAGATACGCAGTATTTT
>TRBD1|TRBV15|once|TRBJ1-2
CATSRGTGGKDYGYTF
TGTGCCACCAGCAGAGGGACAGGGGGTAAGGACTATGGCTACACCTTC
>NA|TRBV6-5|NA|TRBJ1-5
CASSLRFNQPQHF
TGTGCCAGCAGCCTCCGGTTCAATCAGCCCCAGCATTTT
>NA|TRBV5-6|NA|TRBJ1-3
CASSRRASGNTIYF
TGTGCCAGCAGTCGGAGGGCATCTGGAAACACCATATATTTT
>NA|TRBV25-1|NA|TRBJ1-4
CASSGADTGKGGEKLFF
TGTGCCAGCAGTGGGGCCGACACAGGGAAAGGTGGTGAAAAACTGTTTTTT
>TRBD1|TRBV4-1|NA|TRBJ2-1
CASSQLDRVGNEQFF
TGCGCCAGCAGCCAACTGGACAGGGTGGGCAATGAGCAGTTCTTC
>TRBD2|TRBV30|NA|TRBJ2-1
CAWSRGGGRYNEQFF
TGTGCCTGGAGTCGGGGGGGAGGCCGGTACAATGAGCAGTTCTTC
>NA|TRBV6-6|NA|TRBJ2-1
CASSFEGGSYNEQFF
TGTGCCAGCAGTTTTGAGGGGGGGTCCTACAATGAGCAGTTCTTC
>TRBD1|TRBV27|NA|TRBJ2-1
CASHRGGTGYNEQFF
TGTGCCAGCCATAGAGGGGGGACAGGGTACAATGAGCAGTTCTTC
>NA|TRBV6-5|NA|TRBJ2-6
CASSPDQAGANVLTF
TGTGCCAGCAGCCCCGACCAGGCTGGGGCCAACGTCCTGACTTTC